This T cell receptor beta chain was sequenced in a study of blood T cell repertoires in COVID-19. Sequencing used immunoSEQ multiplex PCR; TCRdb keeps in-frame clones, though not all of them. The sample shows roughly 280,000 clones, around nine tenths of them seen only once. The CDR3 loop spans 13 amino acids. V was pared by 6 bases and J by 3 bases, with 11 bases between. Looked up from germline, CDR1 is MNHEY and CDR2 is SVGAGI. The TCR was taken from a man aged 35-49 years with active or convalescent COVID-19. The sequenced sample consisted of peripheral blood. This chain connects TRBV6-5 to TRBJ1-2, with D possibly matching TRBD1 (5 bases). CDR3 residues: CASSDGGDYGYTF. CDR3 DNA: TGTGCCAGCAGCGACGGGGGGGACTATGGCTACACCTTC.